The clone carrying this T cell receptor beta chain was found once. What it binds is unknown. This specimen comes from a study of vaccination and CD4 T cells after COVID-19. An Oncomine TCR Beta short-read assay was used to sequence the DNA from cultured CD4+ T cells. In TCRdb, the PCR reads were re-called with MiXCR into one record per CDR3 protein. The sample records more than 15,000 distinct CDR3 sequences, roughly 50% being singletons. CDR1 and CDR2 from the germline V gene are LNHDA and SQIVND (reference sequence). Trimming stripped 3 bases from V and 6 bases from J, with 9 bases between. The CDR3 is 13 residues long. The treatment was: approximately nine-day PBMC culture with coronavirus spike peptide pools or control peptides (ViraFEST assay).

The sample comprised CD4+ T cells from blood, cultured in vitro. The clonotype was recovered from a human donor who had recovered from COVID-19. The chain combines TRBV19 with TRBJ2-4; D not certain. The CDR3 sequence: CASSMRQRNIQYF. The CDR3 bases are TGTGCCAGTAGTATGCGGCAGAGAAACATTCAGTACTTC. Supplemented by reference TRBV19 and TRBJ2-4, the full variable domain reads DGGITQSPKYLFRKEGQNVTLSCEQNLNHDAMYWYRQDPGQGLRLIYYSQIVNDFQKGDIAEGYSVSREKKESFPLTVTSAQKNPTAFYLCASSMRQRNIQYFGAGTRLSVL.